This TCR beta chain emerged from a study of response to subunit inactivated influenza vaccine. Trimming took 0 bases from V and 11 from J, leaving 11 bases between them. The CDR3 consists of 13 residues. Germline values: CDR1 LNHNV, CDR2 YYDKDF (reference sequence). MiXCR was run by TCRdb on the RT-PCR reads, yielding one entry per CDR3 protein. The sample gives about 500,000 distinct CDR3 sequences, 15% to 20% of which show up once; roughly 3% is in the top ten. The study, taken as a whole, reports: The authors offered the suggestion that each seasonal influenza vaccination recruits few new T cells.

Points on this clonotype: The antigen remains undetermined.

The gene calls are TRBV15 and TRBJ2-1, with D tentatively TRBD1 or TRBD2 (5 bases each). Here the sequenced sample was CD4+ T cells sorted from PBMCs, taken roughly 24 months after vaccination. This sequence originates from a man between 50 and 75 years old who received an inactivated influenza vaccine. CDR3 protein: CATSRDHEGKQFF. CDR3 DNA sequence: TGTGCCACCAGCAGAGACCATGAGGGGAAGCAGTTCTTC.